One and the same sample provided the 14 T cell receptor beta chains below, sequenced in a study of CD8+ T cells in alopecia areata. The treatment was: oral pan-JAK inhibitor, 5-10 mg twice daily. Isolated RNA was reverse transcribed into cDNA used as the sequencing template. Produced via immunoSEQ multiplex PCR; TCRdb's table is partial and in-frame only. The sample holds over 100,000 clones, around 50% seen once. This specimen was CD8+ T cells sorted from blood, taken at week 24, from a patient treated with tofacitinib. Receptor source: a human donor with alopecia areata.

This sequence joins TRBV5-4 and TRBJ1-2; D not certain. Germline V gives CDR1 SGHNT, CDR2 YYREEE (reference sequence). Trimming pared 10 bases from V and 7 bases from J, leaving 11 bases between. The CDR3 extends over 10 amino acids. CDR3 sequence (DNA): TGTGCCGTGGGAGGAATTGGCTACACCTTC. This translates into CAVGGIGYTF.

The chain joins TRBV30 to TRBJ1-2; a possible D gene is TRBD1 (5 bases). V was trimmed by 0 bases and J by 6 bases, leaving 17 bases between them. The CDR3 consists of 15 residues. Germline CDR1 is GTSNPN and CDR2 is SVGIG (reference sequence). CDR3 region: CAWSVRKVRADGYTF. The CDR3 DNA sequence: TGTGCCTGGAGTGTACGAAAGGTCAGGGCTGATGGCTACACCTTC.

V is TRBV6-5 and J is TRBJ1-2; D is uncertain. This CDR3 region has 13 residues. Germline V gene lookup returns CDR1 MNHEY and CDR2 SVGAGI. The germline V and J ends were trimmed by 6 bases and 4 bases, with 12 bases remaining between them. For the CDR3, the DNA is TGTGCCAGCAGAAATTACAGTACCTATGGCTACACCTTC. Its translation is CASRNYSTYGYTF.

This clone was observed a handful of times. The chain combines TRBV2 with TRBJ1-2; D possibly corresponds to TRBD1 (5 bases). Germline CDR1 SNHLY, CDR2 FYNNEI. The V end was cut by 8 bases, the J end by 4 bases, with 11 bases between. The CDR3 runs to 12 residues. The CDR3 DNA follows: TGTGCCAGCCGAGGGGAATTCTATGGCTACACCTTC. Translating gives CASRGEFYGYTF.

V is TRBV2 and J is TRBJ2-7; D not certain. The length of the CDR3 is 10 residues. CDR1 is SNHLY and CDR2 is FYNNEI in the germline V gene. V was cut by 8 bases and J by 4 bases, with 6 bases left in between. CDR3 sequence (DNA): TGTGCCAGCGGTGGATACGAGCAGTACTTC. Translated, it gives CASGGYEQYF.

The chain joins TRBV11-2 to TRBJ2-7, with D possibly TRBD2 on 6 matching bases. The CDR3 covers 18 residues. Germline values: CDR1 SGHAT, CDR2 FQNNGV. With 4 bases removed from V and 0 bases from J, the gap between germline ends came to 22 bases. The CDR3 loop reads CASSSRPRPGGSSYEQYF. The DNA for the CDR3 is TGTGCCAGCAGCTCTCGCCCCCGCCCTGGGGGGAGCTCCTACGAGCAGTACTTC.

The V and J genes are TRBV30 and TRBJ2-7; the match to TRBD1 covers 7 bases. Germline V lookup: CDR1 GTSNPN, CDR2 SVGIG (reference sequence). The ends lost 3 bases at V and 9 bases at J; junction bases unmatched: 11. The CDR3 runs to 13 residues. This chain's CDR3 is CAWRAPYWTGQYF. The CDR3 coding sequence is TGTGCCTGGAGGGCTCCCTATTGGACAGGGCAGTACTTC.

The chain is built from TRBV15 and TRBJ1-5, with 8 bases lining up with TRBD1. This CDR3 has 16 amino acids. Germline-derived CDR1 and CDR2 are LNHNV and YYDKDF (reference sequence). The V gene end was trimmed by 4 bases and the J gene end by 5 bases; junction bases not matched to a gene: 10. CDR3 sequence reads: CATSTGTGPPHQPQHF. CDR3 coding DNA: TGTGCCACCAGCACCGGGACAGGACCACCTCATCAGCCCCAGCATTTT.

The chain links TRBV29-1 to TRBJ2-7; D is unresolved. The CDR3 is 13 residues long. Germline V CDR1 and CDR2: SQVTM, ANQGSEA. Trimming left V 8 bases short and J 1 base short, with 15 bases between. The CDR3 region is CSIVVYPSYEQYF. The DNA of the CDR3 is TGCAGCATCGTCGTGTACCCATCCTACGAGCAGTACTTC.

The chain has TRBV7-2 and TRBJ2-2, with TRBD2 identical over 8 bases. Germline V gene lookup returns CDR1 SGHTA and CDR2 FQGNSA. With 0 bases clipped from V and 2 bases from J, the junction kept 8 bases outside the gene matches. This CDR3 contains 18 residues. CDR3 protein: CASSLARLVAGNTGELFF. In nucleotides, the CDR3 is TGTGCCAGCAGCTTAGCGCGGTTGGTAGCGGGAAACACCGGGGAGCTGTTTTTT.

J is TRBJ2-7 and V is TRBV6-5, with a tentative D call TRBD1 (5 bases). V was cut by 2 bases and J by 3 bases, with 11 bases left in between. Germline V CDR1 and CDR2: MNHEY, SVGAGI. CDR3 size: 14 residues. In DNA form, the CDR3 reads TGTGCCAGCAGTTACCTCGACAGTGACTACGAGCAGTACTTC. It codes for CASSYLDSDYEQYF.

The rearrangement joins TRBV27 to TRBJ2-4; 12 bases line up with TRBD2. V lost 6 bases, J lost 7 bases, and 10 bases stayed unmatched. The CDR3 is 16 amino acids. Per the germline V gene, CDR1 is MNHEY and CDR2 is SMNVEV (reference sequence). The CDR3 is CASSRILAGGPNIQYF. CDR3 nucleotide sequence: TGTGCCAGCAGCCGTATTCTAGCGGGGGGGCCGAACATTCAGTACTTC.

The gene calls are TRBV19 and TRBJ2-1, with D perhaps being TRBD1 or TRBD2 (5 bases each). The length of the CDR3 is 14 residues. The germline gives CDR1 LNHDA, CDR2 SQIVND (reference sequence). Deletions cut 4 bases from V and 8 bases from J, with 15 bases between. CDR3 bases: TGTGCCAGTAGTAACACAGGTCTGAGGGATGAGCAGTTCTTC. Its protein product is CASSNTGLRDEQFF.

This clone was found a few times. The chain combines TRBV30 with TRBJ2-1, with TRBD2 matching 11 bases. V shed 2 bases and J 9 bases; nucleotides not matched to a gene: 12. Germline loops: CDR1 GTSNPN, CDR2 SVGIG (reference sequence). This CDR3 is 16 amino acids long. This CDR3 is CAWSPGIAGGLSEQFF. The CDR3 DNA follows: TGTGCCTGGAGTCCCGGAATAGCGGGGGGGCTGAGTGAGCAGTTCTTC.